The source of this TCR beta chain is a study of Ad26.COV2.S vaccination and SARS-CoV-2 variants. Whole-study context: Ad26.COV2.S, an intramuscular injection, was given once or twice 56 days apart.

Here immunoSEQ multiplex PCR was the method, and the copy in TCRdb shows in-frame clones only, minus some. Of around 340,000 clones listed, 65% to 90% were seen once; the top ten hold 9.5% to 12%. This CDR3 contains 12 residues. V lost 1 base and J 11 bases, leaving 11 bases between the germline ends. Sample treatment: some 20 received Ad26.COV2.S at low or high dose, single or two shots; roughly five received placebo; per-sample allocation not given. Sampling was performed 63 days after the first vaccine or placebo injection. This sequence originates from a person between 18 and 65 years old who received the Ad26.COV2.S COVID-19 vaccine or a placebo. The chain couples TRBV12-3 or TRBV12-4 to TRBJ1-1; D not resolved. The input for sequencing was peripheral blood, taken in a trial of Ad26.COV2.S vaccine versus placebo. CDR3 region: CASSLDARGAFF. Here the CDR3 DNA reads TGTGCCAGCAGTTTAGATGCCCGTGGGGCTTTCTTT.